This TCR beta chain was recorded in a study of blood T cells in healthy people across ages. Whole-study results and caveats: Diversity was estimated from one million T cells, and these estimates were considered underestimates.

This clonotype was observed a few times. The antigen is unknown. Primed by a sample-barcoded 5' primer and a J-beta primer mix, a second PCR proceeded for 7 to 11 cycles. TCRdb re-called the 5' RACE reads through MiXCR, storing one row per CDR3 protein. The profile covers about 1.7 million distinct CDR3 sequences, with roughly 30% appearing a single time and 7.7% taken by the ten largest. This CDR3 region has 11 residues. Germline V gene lookup returns CDR1 DFQATT and CDR2 SNEGSKA (reference sequence). Trimming removed 6 bases from V and 5 bases from J, with 9 bases in between. Every sample yielded at least 6.5 million isolated PBMCs.

V usage is TRBV20-1 and J usage is TRBJ2-3; D call uncertain. The TCR comes from a woman aged 30 to 39 in good health. Sample: blood. CDR3 residues: CSAGLEDTQYF. The CDR3 nucleotides are TGCAGTGCGGGCTTAGAAGATACGCAGTATTTT.